The 30 T cell receptor beta chains below all came from one sample that was sequenced in a study of T cell repertoires in cytomegalovirus infection. Their antigens are not known. Each CDR3 protein is one row after TCRdb ran MiXCR on the reads. Of around 710,000 distinct CDR3 sequences detected, almost 30% appear once; the ten largest clones hold 13%. The starting material was cultured CD8+ T cells from PBMCs, obtained from culture after CMV antigen stimulation. These receptors were collected from a human donor in good health (CMV status not recorded). Some clones in this sample may be carry-over from other donors' samples.

This clonotype was counted a few times. This rearrangement joins TRBV13 to TRBJ1-2; 7 positions agree with TRBD1. The CDR3 is 15 residues long. Germline values: CDR1 PRHDT, CDR2 FYEKMQ (reference sequence). V shed 3 bases, J shed 8 bases, and the junction held 12 bases outside the gene matches. The CDR3 spells CASSFDATGEEGYTF. Here the CDR3 DNA reads TGTGCCAGCAGCTTTGACGCCACAGGGGAGGAAGGCTACACCTTC.

The chain employs TRBV15 and TRBJ1-2, with D maybe TRBD1 (6 bases). Germline V gene data show CDR1 as LNHNV and CDR2 as YYDKDF (reference sequence). V dropped 5 bases and J dropped 6 bases, with 16 bases sitting between them. The CDR3 spans 14 residues. CDR3 amino acids: CATSGPLRGDGYTF. CDR3 in DNA: TGTGCCACCAGCGGACCGCTTAGGGGGGATGGCTACACCTTC.

This clonotype was counted between two and nine times. The chain couples TRBV7-6 to TRBJ2-1; no firm D call. Germline CDR1 reads SGHVS; CDR2 reads FNYEAQ. Deletions cut 5 bases from V and 8 bases from J, with 19 bases between. The CDR3 loop spans 15 amino acids. CDR3 in DNA: TGTGCCAGCAGCCCACCATCCCGGGCAGAGGATGAGCAGTTCTTC. This encodes CASSPPSRAEDEQFF.

V usage is TRBV6-6 and J usage is TRBJ1-3; D is possibly TRBD1 (5 bases). Germline values: CDR1 MNHNY, CDR2 SVGAGI (reference sequence). Trimming stripped 4 bases from V and 2 bases from J, with 9 bases between. This CDR3 region has 14 residues. In DNA form, the CDR3 reads TGTGCCAGCAGTTTCCCGGACACTGGAAACACCATATATTTT. Amino acids: CASSFPDTGNTIYF.

This chain uses TRBV19 with TRBJ2-1; 9 nucleotides agree with TRBD2. Germline-derived CDR1 and CDR2 are LNHDA and SQIVND (reference sequence). J lost 1 base, V lost 4 bases, and 8 bases had no gene match. The length of the CDR3 is 17 residues. The CDR3 DNA reads as TGTGCCAGTAGTAGAGGAGCGGGGGGTAGATCCTACAATGAGCAGTTCTTC. This encodes CASSRGAGGRSYNEQFF.

The rearrangement links TRBV20-1 to TRBJ1-2, with 7 bases lining up with TRBD1. The V and J ends lost 7 bases and 5 bases, in that order; junction bases with no gene match: 10. CDR1 is DFQATT and CDR2 is SNEGSKA in the germline V gene (reference sequence). The CDR3 length is 13 residues. As DNA, the CDR3 is TGCAGTGGACCCGACAGGGTCGGGTATGGCTACACCTTC. It specifies CSGPDRVGYGYTF.

The chain couples TRBV27 to TRBJ2-7; D is possibly TRBD1 (6 bases). V gave up 7 bases and J gave up 4 bases, with 26 bases separating them. CDR1 and CDR2 (germline): MNHEY, SMNVEV (reference sequence). The CDR3 spans 17 residues. CDR3 nucleotide sequence: TGTGCCAGCACCCCCCACGCTGGGACACAGGTTCAATACGAGCAGTACGTC. Its translation: CASTPHAGTQVQYEQYV.

There are many counts of this clonotype. This chain uses TRBV7-8 with TRBJ2-5; tentatively, D is TRBD2 (7 bases). V was shortened by 5 bases and J by 2 bases, with 24 bases between the two germline ends. In germline, CDR1 is SGHVS, CDR2 FQNEAQ. This CDR3 is 18 amino acids long. The CDR3 is CASSRGSLEGGEQETQYF. CDR3 DNA: TGTGCCAGCAGCCGGGGATCCTTAGAGGGGGGGGAGCAAGAGACCCAGTACTTC.

This clonotype was seen only a few times. The chain links TRBV6-2 or TRBV6-3 to TRBJ2-3, with D possibly matching TRBD2 (6 bases). CDR1 is MNHEY, CDR2 SVGEGT, per germline. The germline V and J ends were trimmed by 7 bases and 2 bases, with 16 bases remaining between them. CDR3 length equals 15 residues. CDR3 in amino acids: CASTAGMGSTDTQYF. The DNA of the CDR3 is TGTGCCAGCACCGCGGGAATGGGGTCCACAGATACGCAGTATTTT.

The CDR3 coding sequence is TGTGCCAGCAGAACTCTGGAACAGGGGTCCCCTGGGGCCAACGTCCTGACTTTC. Protein product: CASRTLEQGSPGANVLTF. The V call is TRBV28, the J call TRBJ2-6; 7 positions match TRBD1. Per germline, CDR1 MDHEN and CDR2 SYDVKM. V dropped 6 bases and J dropped 2; count of bases not matched to a gene: 13. This CDR3 comprises 18 residues. Together with reference TRBV28 and TRBJ2-6, the CDR3 gives the full variable domain: DVKVTQSSRYLVKRTGEKVFLECVQDMDHENMFWYRQDPGLGLRLIYFSYDVKMKEKGDIPEGYSVSREKKERFSLILESASTNQTSMYLCASRTLEQGSPGANVLTFGAGSRLTVL.

The chain carries TRBV3-1 and TRBJ2-5, with D possibly TRBD2 on 5 matching bases. Germline V CDR1 and CDR2: LGHDT, YNNKEL (reference sequence). CDR3 length equals 13 residues. V dropped 6 bases and J dropped 3 bases, with 11 bases sitting between them. Written as DNA, the CDR3 is TGTGCCAGCAGTCCTGACGGGGAAGAGACCCAGTACTTC. Encoded protein: CASSPDGEETQYF.

This chain connects TRBV24-1 to TRBJ2-2; D may match TRBD1 or TRBD2 (5 bases each). Trimming left V 11 bases short and J 6 bases short, with 9 bases between. The CDR3 is 11 residues long. Germline V gene sequence: CDR1 KGHDR, CDR2 SFDVKD. The CDR3 here is CAIEGSGELFF. CDR3 DNA: TGTGCCATCGAGGGGTCCGGGGAGCTGTTTTTT.

V and J are TRBV28 and TRBJ1-6; D not resolved. The CDR3 consists of 16 residues. V lost 4 bases, J lost 8 bases, and 18 bases lay in between. Germline-derived CDR1 and CDR2 are MDHEN and SYDVKM. The CDR3 sequence is CASSSIPRLGYSPLHF. The CDR3 region has the DNA TGTGCCAGCAGTTCCATTCCCAGACTCGGTTATTCACCCCTCCACTTT.

The rearrangement links TRBV6-6 to TRBJ2-2, with 8 bases matching TRBD1. V lost 6 bases and J lost 6; bases outside the gene matches: 3. CDR1 MNHNY and CDR2 SVGAGI come from the germline V gene (reference sequence). The CDR3 spans 13 residues. The CDR3, as DNA: TGTGCCAGCAGAGGGACAGGCTCCGGGGAGCTGTTTTTT. Translating gives CASRGTGSGELFF.

V gene TRBV11-1 combines with J gene TRBJ1-1; D gene unclear. The germline V and J ends were trimmed by 6 bases and 0 bases, with 11 bases remaining between them. Looked up from germline, CDR1 is SGHAT and CDR2 is FQDESV (reference sequence). This CDR3 spans 14 amino acids. CDR3 nucleotide sequence: TGTGCCAGCAGTGTTCCGAGGGTGAACACTGAAGCTTTCTTT. Translated: CASSVPRVNTEAFF.

This clonotype came up a few times. The chain employs TRBV7-2 and TRBJ2-1; D possibly corresponds to TRBD2 (7 bases). Per the germline V gene, CDR1 is SGHTA and CDR2 is FQGNSA. V lost 5 bases and J lost 5, with 19 bases in between. The CDR3 sequence is 16 residues long. CDR3 amino acids: CASSRAQRGHHNEQFF. The CDR3 DNA reads as TGTGCCAGCAGCAGAGCACAGCGGGGACACCACAATGAGCAGTTCTTC.

The gene calls are TRBV27 and TRBJ2-1; the D gene is possibly TRBD1 (6 bases). CDR1 MNHEY and CDR2 SMNVEV come from the germline V gene (reference sequence). Trimming took off 0 bases at V and 6 bases at J, with 15 bases between the two ends. This CDR3 spans 16 amino acids. CDR3: CASSLSEGVVSNEQFF. DNA for the CDR3: TGTGCCAGCAGTTTATCTGAGGGGGTAGTCTCCAATGAGCAGTTCTTC.

The J gene is TRBJ1-1, the V gene TRBV5-1; a weak D match, TRBD1 (6 bases). Trimming stripped 7 bases from V and 5 bases from J, with 24 bases between. The CDR3 is 16 amino acids. Per germline, CDR1 SGHRS and CDR2 YFSETQ. CDR3 in amino acids: CASGLQIQGPRTEAFF. The CDR3 DNA is TGCGCCAGCGGCCTGCAAATCCAGGGGCCGAGAACTGAAGCTTTCTTT.

This clonotype was counted many times. The rearrangement joins TRBV7-8 to TRBJ2-4, with 7 bases matching TRBD1. The V segment lost 4 bases and the J segment 3 bases; nucleotides outside the gene matches: 3. Germline V gene sequence: CDR1 SGHVS, CDR2 FQNEAQ. The CDR3 runs 14 residues. The CDR3 bases are TGTGCCAGCAGCTCGACAGGGATCAAAAACATTCAGTACTTC. Amino acids: CASSSTGIKNIQYF.

The rearrangement links TRBV27 to TRBJ1-2; D is perhaps TRBD1 (6 bases). The ends were cut back, 6 bases at V and 12 bases at J, with 23 bases in the middle. Per the germline V gene, CDR1 is MNHEY and CDR2 is SMNVEV (reference sequence). This CDR3 contains 14 residues. CDR3 coding DNA: TGTGCCAGCAGGTCAACCTCCAGGGACACCGGCCACACCTTC. Amino acid sequence: CASRSTSRDTGHTF.

About this clonotype: Given a much more abundant clone one base away, this may be a read error. The chain combines TRBV7-2 with TRBJ2-3, with TRBD2 matching over 7 bases. This CDR3 comprises 15 residues. In germline, CDR1 is SGHTA, CDR2 FQGNSA. CDR3 DNA sequence: TGTGCCAGCAGCCCCCGGACTAGTAGCACAGATACGCATTATTTT. Translation gives CASSPRTSSTDTHYF.

This clonotype was seen a few times. The chain recombines TRBV27 with TRBJ1-6; D is unresolved. Per germline, CDR1 MNHEY and CDR2 SMNVEV (reference sequence). The V end was cut by 6 bases, the J end by 6 bases, with 12 bases between. The CDR3 sequence is 14 residues long. The CDR3 coding sequence is TGTGCCAGCAGAGCGGGTTGGGGTAATTCACCCCTCCACTTT. As protein: CASRAGWGNSPLHF.

There are a few counts of this clonotype. This chain uses TRBV7-9 with TRBJ1-2; tentative D call: TRBD1 (5 bases). Germline lookup yields CDR1 SEHNR and CDR2 FQNEAQ (reference sequence). This CDR3 spans 14 amino acids. Trimming pared 0 bases from V and 8 bases from J, leaving 13 bases between. In nucleotides, the CDR3 is TGTGCCAGCAGCTTAGCGCCCCAGGGAACGGGCTACACCTTC. As protein: CASSLAPQGTGYTF.

This chain connects TRBV7-9 to TRBJ1-6; no firm D call. V was cut by 1 base and J by 8 bases, with 12 bases left in between. Per the germline V gene, CDR1 is SEHNR and CDR2 is FQNEAQ (reference sequence). The CDR3 extends over 15 amino acids. The CDR3: CASSLDSGSDSPLHF. CDR3 in DNA: TGTGCCAGCAGCTTAGACTCCGGTAGCGATTCACCCCTCCACTTT.

This clonotype occurred a few times. This chain links TRBV6-1 with TRBJ2-7, with 7 bases identical to TRBD1. The CDR3 has 16 amino acids. Losses at the gene ends were 4 bases for V and 0 bases for J; bases not matched to a gene: 9. The germline V gene has CDR1 MNHNS and CDR2 SASEGT. CDR3 bases: TGTGCCAGCAGTGGGCTCGGGACAGAAGCCTCCTACGAGCAGTACGTC. This translates into CASSGLGTEASYEQYV.

The chain is built from TRBV7-9 and TRBJ2-1, with D possibly being TRBD2 (6 bases). Per the germline V gene, CDR1 is SEHNR and CDR2 is FQNEAQ (reference sequence). This CDR3 has 18 residues. Trimming took off 2 bases at V and 5 bases at J, with 22 bases between the two ends. The CDR3 loop is CASSLRSTWRGNNNEQFF. CDR3 coding DNA: TGTGCCAGCAGCTTACGATCCACGTGGAGGGGCAATAACAATGAGCAGTTCTTC.

V is TRBV3-1 and J is TRBJ1-5; D is possibly TRBD1 (6 bases). V shed 1 base and J shed 2 bases, with 6 bases lying between them. There are 14 residues in the CDR3. Germline values: CDR1 LGHDT, CDR2 YNNKEL (reference sequence). The CDR3: CASSQAGGNQPQHF. The CDR3 nucleotides are TGTGCCAGCAGCCAAGCAGGGGGCAATCAGCCCCAGCATTTT.

V gene TRBV3-1 combines with J gene TRBJ2-5; the D is unclear. With 2 bases removed from V and 6 bases from J, the gap between germline ends came to 4 bases. Germline assignment: CDR1 LGHDT and CDR2 YNNKEL (reference sequence). This CDR3 has 11 amino acids. The CDR3 coding sequence is TGTGCCAGCAGCCAATCCAAGACCCAGTACTTC. Translated: CASSQSKTQYF.

The chain uses TRBV19 and TRBJ1-5; D might be TRBD1 (6 bases). The CDR3 is made up of 18 amino acids. The V gene lost 4 bases and the J gene lost 0 bases, with 19 bases spanning the gap. The germline V gene has CDR1 LNHDA and CDR2 SQIVND (reference sequence). CDR3 sequence (DNA): TGTGCCAGTAGTAAATCTGGGACACACGAGTATAGCAATCAGCCCCAGCATTTT. Its translation: CASSKSGTHEYSNQPQHF.

This clonotype came up a few times. The J gene is TRBJ1-1, the V gene TRBV6-5; 8 positions match TRBD1. The CDR3 covers 15 residues. Germline assignment: CDR1 MNHEY and CDR2 SVGAGI. Unmatched junction bases numbered 6, after V lost 0 bases and J lost 6 bases. The DNA for the CDR3 is TGTGCCAGCAGTTACTCAGGACAGGGTTCCCCTGAAGCTTTCTTT. Amino acids: CASSYSGQGSPEAFF.